The rows below give T cell receptor beta chains drawn from one sample of a study of blood T cell repertoires in COVID-19. Using immunoSEQ multiplex PCR, the repertoire was profiled, and TCRdb retains in-frame clones only, with some absent. This table has some 46,000 clones, around 90% appearing once. The sample comprised peripheral blood. Source of these receptors: a man aged 50-60 years with acute or convalescent COVID-19. The conserved cysteine and the conserved F or W are not part of the CDR3 here.

TRBJ1-2,13,TRBV9,ASSGQGASNYGYT
TRBJ1-1,12,TRBV3-1/TRBV3-2,ASSQANGGTEAF
TRBJ1-4,11,TRBV30,AWSGTTGMKLF
TRBJ1-1,9,TRBV12-5,ASGPQGADF
TRBJ1-4,13,TRBV7-8,ASSSRTGGGEKLF
TRBJ2-7,13,TRBV14,ASSPLAGAFYEQY
TRBJ1-2,11,TRBV2,ASRGTANYGYT
TRBJ2-2,12,TRBV5-1,ASSRTGNTGELF
TRBJ1-4,10,TRBV3-1/TRBV3-2,ASSQDARKLF
TRBJ2-3,15,TRBV7-9,ASSLGRRDVYTDTQY
TRBJ2-2,11,TRBV4-1,ASTPGSTGELF
TRBJ1-2,12,TRBV28,ASSLVGVPYGYT
TRBJ2-3,10,TRBV18,ASSLLTDTQY
TRBJ1-4,12,TRBV7-2,ASSHTTGGEKLF
TRBJ2-5,10,TRBV3-1/TRBV3-2,ASSQDRETQY
TRBJ2-3,15,TRBV2,ASSERLAGVSTDTQY
TRBJ1-5,16,TRBV19,ASSIGGWDSHSNQPQH
TRBJ1-4,16,TRBV4-2,ASSPLGRGLERNEKLF
TRBJ1-1,11,TRBV30,AWSGQGVTEAF
TRBJ2-7,13,TRBV5-8,ASSPDRGEAYEQY
TRBJ2-7,12,TRBV6-6,ASRERGKKDEQY
TRBJ1-3,15,TRBV28,ATSILGQGVLGNTIY
TRBJ1-6,10,TRBV27,ASSPTGGPLH
TRBJ2-7,14,TRBV5-6,ASSARQLAGGGEQY
TRBJ1-5,14,TRBV15,ATSRALGQGNQPQH
TRBJ2-3,13,TRBV11-3,ASSSGTGGTDTQY
TRBJ2-3,14,TRBV24-1,ATSDIQGDWEDTQY
TRBJ1-4,14,TRBV28,ASSIHLGQSNEKLF
TRBJ1-5,11,TRBV19,ASSRGGNQPQH
TRBJ2-3,16,TRBV9,ASSVGVPGRSTTDTQY
TRBJ1-6,11,TRBV30,ASTRRPNSPLH
TRBJ2-3,13,TRBV7-9,ASSYSGIVADTQY
TRBJ2-1,15,TRBV7-9,ASTAGGGSNPTGEQF
TRBJ2-2,12,TRBV2,ASTGASGTGELF
TRBJ1-1,10,TRBV12-3/TRBV12-4,ASSHQSGEAF
TRBJ1-1,8,TRBV2,ATGRTEAF
TRBJ1-5,14,TRBV24-1,ATSPLGGPGNQPQH
TRBJ1-2,13,TRBV28,ASRNLGQGDYGYT
TRBJ2-7,13,TRBV9,ASSVDPGVSGEQY
TRBJ2-7,13,TRBV7-2,ASSLVPGQLDEQY
TRBJ1-2,12,TRBV21-1,ASSPRTPSEGYT